The sample holds many counts of the clone carrying this TCR beta chain. The antigen remains unidentified. The sample comes from a study of shared clonotypes between healthy human individuals. Study-level information: Three plates were used per donor for CD4 naive, three for CD4 memory, two for CD8 naive and one for CD8 memory. Whole-study results and caveats: Generation probability values for non-shared clonotypes were lower than those for clonotypes shared by all four donors. The study generally estimated greater richness for naive than memory subsets.

Per the original methods: Without quality scores, immunoSEQ junctional reads could not be filtered like full-length reads. Produced via immunoSEQ multiplex PCR; TCRdb's table is partial and in-frame only. V and J calls and clone size come straight from that table; D and trimming were deduced from the DNA. In the table there are 100,000 or so clones, about 63% of which are singletons. V was shortened by 8 bases and J by 1 base, with 11 bases between the two germline ends. This CDR3 region has 14 residues. The germline V gene has CDR1 MRHNA and CDR2 SNTAGT. The specimen was memory CD8+ T cells sorted from blood. Subset given: CD45RO+ cells pooled with CCR7-negative TemRA cells. The gene calls are TRBV6-4 and TRBJ2-2; tentatively, D is TRBD2 (5 bases). The sequence was obtained from a woman in her twenties or thirties in good health. The CDR3 sequence is CASSRTGNTGELFF. CDR3 sequence (DNA): TGTGCCAGCTCTCGGACTGGGAACACCGGGGAGCTGTTTTTT.